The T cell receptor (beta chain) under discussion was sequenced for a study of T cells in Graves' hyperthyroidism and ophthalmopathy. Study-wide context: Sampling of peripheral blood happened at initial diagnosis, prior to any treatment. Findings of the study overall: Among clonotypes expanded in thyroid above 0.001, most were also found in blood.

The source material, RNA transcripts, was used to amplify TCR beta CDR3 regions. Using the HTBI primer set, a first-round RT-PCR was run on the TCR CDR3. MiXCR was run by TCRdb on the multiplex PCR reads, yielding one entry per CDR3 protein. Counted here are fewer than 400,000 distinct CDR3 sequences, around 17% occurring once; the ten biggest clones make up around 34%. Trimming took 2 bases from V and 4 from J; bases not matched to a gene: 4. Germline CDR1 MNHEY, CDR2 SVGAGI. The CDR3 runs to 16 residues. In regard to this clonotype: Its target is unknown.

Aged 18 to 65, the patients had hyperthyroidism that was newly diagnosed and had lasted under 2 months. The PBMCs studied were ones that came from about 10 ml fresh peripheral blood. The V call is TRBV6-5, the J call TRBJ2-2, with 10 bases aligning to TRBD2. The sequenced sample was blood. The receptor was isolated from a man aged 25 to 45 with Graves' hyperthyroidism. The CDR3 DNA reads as TGTGCCAGCAGTTACGAAGCGGGAGGGGGCACCGGGGAGCTGTTTTTT. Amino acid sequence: CASSYEAGGGTGELFF.